This T cell receptor beta chain was identified in a study of blood T cells in healthy people across ages. Study results and caveats: Age advanced and TCR beta diversity per million T cells fell, roughly linearly. Naive T cell percentage showed a strong correlation with the diversity of TCR beta. Not knowing donor CMV status may have confounded expanded clonotype changes.

On this clonotype itself: The antigen is not known.

Alongside a J-beta primer mix, a sample-barcoded 5' primer served in a second PCR lasting about 6 to 12 cycles. MiXCR was run by TCRdb on the 5' RACE reads, yielding one entry per CDR3 protein. The sample contains about 1.5 million distinct CDR3 sequences, approximately 42% of which appear only once. Russia was home to the donors, healthy Caucasian individuals aged roughly 6 to 90. V was trimmed by 7 bases and J by 6 bases, leaving 16 bases between them. The germline gives CDR1 MNHNS, CDR2 SASEGT. The CDR3 spans 13 residues. V and J are TRBV6-1 and TRBJ2-7; tentatively, D is TRBD2 (6 bases). The specimen sequenced was blood. This sequence originates from a woman aged 18-30 years in good health. In DNA, the CDR3 is TGTGCCAGCATAAACCCGGTGCGGGGCGAGCAGTACTTC. This sequence encodes CASINPVRGEQYF.